The clone carrying this TCR beta chain was recorded only once. Trimming took 7 bases from V and 8 from J, leaving 29 bases between them. CDR1 is SNHLY, CDR2 FYNNEI, per germline. This CDR3 region has 17 residues. The repertoire was sequenced with immunoSEQ multiplex PCR; TCRdb's copy has only in-frame clones and lacks some. The sample has around 220,000 clones, roughly nine tenths seen once; the top ten hold 9.5% to 13%. This record comes from a study of blood T cell repertoires in COVID-19. The V call is TRBV2, the J call TRBJ1-1; D possibly corresponds to TRBD1 (5 bases). Material for sequencing was peripheral blood. The receptor was derived from a woman aged 45-60 years with COVID-19, enrolled during active disease. The CDR3 DNA reads TGTGCCAGCACGCCCGGGGGGACTCGGATTCTCTCCTCGGAAGCTTTCTTT. Translated, it gives CASTPGGTRILSSEAFF.